The clone carrying this T cell receptor (beta chain) appeared once. Its antigen remains unidentified. V shed 4 bases, J shed 4 bases, and the junction held 6 bases outside the gene matches. Germline-derived CDR1 and CDR2 are LNHDA and SQIVND (reference sequence). The length of the CDR3 is 15 residues. Sequencing used immunoSEQ multiplex PCR; TCRdb keeps in-frame clones, though not all of them. Altogether tens of thousands of clones are present, about 85% being singletons, with the ten largest covering approximately 30%. This sample was taken from a study of T cells in localized non-small cell lung cancer. Study results and caveats: Longer overall survival was seen with higher T cell density measured in blood.

The input for sequencing was PBMCs, taken before any cancer treatment. This receptor was obtained from a woman between 35 and 75 years old with stage II squamous cell lung carcinoma. This chain uses TRBV19 with TRBJ2-5; 10 bases agree with TRBD2. The CDR3 DNA reads as TGTGCCAGTAGTAGATTAGCGGGGGGTGGAGAGACCCAGTACTTC. Translating gives CASSRLAGGGETQYF.